The 10 T cell receptor beta chains given below trace back to one sample, sequenced in a study of human T cells and chemical hapten exposure. Time point noted: patch test 2, 6 weeks after DPC sensitization. As for treatment: therapeutic diphenylcyclopropenone sensitization with weekly scalp DPC. TCRdb analysed the RACE reads with MiXCR anew, one entry per CDR3 protein. The sample includes 89,000 or so distinct CDR3 sequences, about 6.6% of them seen just once. Specimen: whole blood, collected in connection with sensitization to the hapten diphenylcyclopropenone (DPC). These receptors all stem from a woman in her twenties or thirties with alopecia areata. Some clones in this sample may be carry-over from other donors' samples.

In this sample, this clonotype turned up many times. The rearrangement joins TRBV5-6 to TRBJ2-1, with 7 bases identical to TRBD2. The CDR3 spans 15 residues. J gave up 0 bases and V 4 bases, and 4 bases lay outside the gene matches. Per the germline V gene, CDR1 is SGHDT and CDR2 is YYEEEE. The CDR3 bases are TGTGCCAGCAGCATCGGGGGGTACTCCTACAATGAGCAGTTCTTC. Translating gives CASSIGGYSYNEQFF.

The chain uses TRBV19 and TRBJ2-6; D not resolved. V shed 5 bases and J shed 9 bases, with 11 bases lying between them. The CDR3 totals 13 residues. Germline CDR1 LNHDA, CDR2 SQIVND (reference sequence). CDR3 coding DNA: TGTGCCAGTAGTCTTGACGCCGTCAACGTCCTGACTTTC. It yields the protein CASSLDAVNVLTF. Drawing the rest from reference TRBV19 and TRBJ2-6, the complete variable domain is DGGITQSPKYLFRKEGQNVTLSCEQNLNHDAMYWYRQDPGQGLRLIYYSQIVNDFQKGDIAEGYSVSREKKESFPLTVTSAQKNPTAFYLCASSLDAVNVLTFGAGSRLTVL.

Worth noting for this clonotype: One end of the junction does not line up with germline, which may come from a read error. The gene calls are TRBV5-1 and TRBJ2-3, with D possibly TRBD1 on 5 matching bases. CDR3 size: 16 residues. From germline, CDR1 is SGHRS and CDR2 YFSETQ. This chain's CDR3 is CASSLGGSRSGDMQYF. The CDR3 nucleotides read TGCGCCAGCAGCTTGGGGGGCTCCCGGAGTGGAGATATGCAGTATTTT.

V usage is TRBV10-3 and J usage is TRBJ1-1; possibly TRBD1 for D (6 bases). The CDR3 loop spans 15 amino acids. The germline V gene has CDR1 ENHRY and CDR2 SYGVKD. V lost 6 bases and J 3 bases, leaving 17 bases between the germline ends. The CDR3 nucleotides are TGTGCCATCAGCCAGATGTTGAGGGGGGACACTGAAGCTTTCTTT. Its protein product is CAISQMLRGDTEAFF.

This clonotype has ten or more counts. The chain combines TRBV7-6 with TRBJ1-5; no firm D call. V was pared by 6 bases and J by 5 bases, with 11 bases between. This CDR3 comprises 13 residues. Germline lookup yields CDR1 SGHVS and CDR2 FNYEAQ. CDR3 residues: CASSLGDYQPQHF. The CDR3 DNA follows: TGTGCCAGCAGTTTGGGCGACTATCAGCCCCAGCATTTT.

The chain uses TRBV11-2 and TRBJ1-1; possible D gene TRBD1, 6 bases. The V gene's germline CDR1 is SGHAT and CDR2 FQNNGV. Trimming removed 1 base at V and 0 bases at J, with 12 bases between. This CDR3 comprises 16 residues. For the CDR3, the DNA is TGTGCCAGCAGCTTAGTTTGGGGGCCACTGAACACTGAAGCTTTCTTT. Its translation is CASSLVWGPLNTEAFF.

This clonotype occurred many times. This rearrangement joins TRBV18 to TRBJ2-1, with a tentative D call TRBD1 (6 bases). The V end was cut by 3 bases, the J end by 5 bases, with 14 bases between. The CDR3 sequence is 15 residues long. Germline loops: CDR1 KGHSH, CDR2 LQKENI. This CDR3 reads CASSPQQGRHNEQFF. Here the CDR3 DNA reads TGTGCCAGCTCACCTCAACAGGGAAGGCACAATGAGCAGTTCTTC.

In its sample, this clonotype was seen a few times. The V gene is TRBV20-1, the J gene TRBJ1-3; a weak D match, TRBD1 (6 bases). The V end lost 5 bases, the J end lost 0 bases, and 11 bases lay between the germline ends. Germline CDR1 is DFQATT and CDR2 is SNEGSKA (reference sequence). The CDR3 runs to 14 residues. Here the CDR3 reads CSAQDSSSGNTIYF. The CDR3 region has the DNA TGCAGTGCTCAGGACAGCAGCTCTGGAAACACCATATATTTT.

The chain uses TRBV6-2 or TRBV6-3 and TRBJ2-7; D assignment may be TRBD1 or TRBD2 (5 bases each). Germline V lookup: CDR1 MNHEY, CDR2 SVGEGT. The ends were cut back, 5 bases at V and 2 bases at J, with 13 bases in the middle. The CDR3 totals 14 residues. CDR3 DNA sequence: TGTGCCAGCAGTCTTGGGACGGATGCCTACGAGCAGTACTTC. It yields the protein CASSLGTDAYEQYF.

This clonotype occurred a few times. The CDR3 region is CASSRKAGGPETQYF. CDR3 sequence (DNA): TGTGCCAGCAGCCGTAAAGCGGGGGGGCCCGAGACCCAGTACTTC. The genes are TRBV7-2 and TRBJ2-5; 10 nucleotides line up with TRBD2. CDR1 is SGHTA, CDR2 FQGNSA, per germline. With V trimmed by 5 bases and J by 5 bases, 8 bases remained unmatched. This CDR3 is built from 15 residues.